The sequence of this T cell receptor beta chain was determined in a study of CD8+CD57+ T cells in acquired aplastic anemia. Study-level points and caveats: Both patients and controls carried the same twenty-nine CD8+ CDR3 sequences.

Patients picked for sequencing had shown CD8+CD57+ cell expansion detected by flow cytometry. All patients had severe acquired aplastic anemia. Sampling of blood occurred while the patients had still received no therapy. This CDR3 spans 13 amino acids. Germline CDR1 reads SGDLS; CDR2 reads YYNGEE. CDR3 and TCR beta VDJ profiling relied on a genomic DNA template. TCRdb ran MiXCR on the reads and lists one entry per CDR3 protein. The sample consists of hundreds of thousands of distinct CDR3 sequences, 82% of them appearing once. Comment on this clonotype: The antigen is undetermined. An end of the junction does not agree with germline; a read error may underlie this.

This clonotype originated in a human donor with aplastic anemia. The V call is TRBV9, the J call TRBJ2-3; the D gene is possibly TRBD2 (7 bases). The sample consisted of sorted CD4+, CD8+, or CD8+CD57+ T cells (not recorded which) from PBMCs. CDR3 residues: CASRVGGGGAEQF. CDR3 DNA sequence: TGTGCTAGCAGGGTAGGAGGTGGGGGGGCCGAGCAGTTT.